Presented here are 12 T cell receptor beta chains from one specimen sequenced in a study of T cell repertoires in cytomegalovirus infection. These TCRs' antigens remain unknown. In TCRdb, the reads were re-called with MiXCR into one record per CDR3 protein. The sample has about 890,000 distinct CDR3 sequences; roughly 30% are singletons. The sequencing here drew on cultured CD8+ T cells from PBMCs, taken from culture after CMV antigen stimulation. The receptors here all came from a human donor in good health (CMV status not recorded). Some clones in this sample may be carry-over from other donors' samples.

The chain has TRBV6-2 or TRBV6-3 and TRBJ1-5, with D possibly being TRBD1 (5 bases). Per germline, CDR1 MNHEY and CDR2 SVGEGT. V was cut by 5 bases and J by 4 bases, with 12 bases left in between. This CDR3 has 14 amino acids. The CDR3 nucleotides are TGTGCCAGCAGTGGGACGCCTGAGAATCAGCCCCAGCATTTT. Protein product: CASSGTPENQPQHF.

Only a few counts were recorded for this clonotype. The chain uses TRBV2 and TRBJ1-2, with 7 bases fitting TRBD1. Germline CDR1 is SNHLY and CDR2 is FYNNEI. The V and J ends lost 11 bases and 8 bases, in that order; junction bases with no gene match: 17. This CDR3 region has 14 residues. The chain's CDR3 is CAAESGGIRRGYTF. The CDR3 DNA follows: TGTGCCGCCGAGTCAGGGGGGATCCGGCGGGGCTACACCTTC. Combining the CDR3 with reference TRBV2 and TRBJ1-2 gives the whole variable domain EPEVTQTPSHQVTQMGQEVILRCVPISNHLYFYWYRQILGQKVEFLVSFYNNEISEKSEIFDDQFSVERPDGSNFTLKIRSTKLEDSAMYFCAAESGGIRRGYTFGSGTRLTVV.

The CDR3 DNA reads TGTGCCAGCAGCCCGGGCTCGTTAGATACGCAGTATTTT. The encoded protein is CASSPGSLDTQYF. The V gene is TRBV11-3, the J gene TRBJ2-3; no definite D call. Looked up from germline, CDR1 is SGHNT and CDR2 is YENEEA. V lost 5 bases, J lost 5 bases, and 11 bases lay in between. The CDR3 is 13 residues long.

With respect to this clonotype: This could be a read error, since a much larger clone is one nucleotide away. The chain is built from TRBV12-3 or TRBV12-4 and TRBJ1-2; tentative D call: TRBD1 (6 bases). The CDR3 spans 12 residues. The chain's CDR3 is CVSSSTGSSYTF. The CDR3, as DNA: TGTGTCAGCAGTTCTACAGGGAGTAGCTACACCTTC.

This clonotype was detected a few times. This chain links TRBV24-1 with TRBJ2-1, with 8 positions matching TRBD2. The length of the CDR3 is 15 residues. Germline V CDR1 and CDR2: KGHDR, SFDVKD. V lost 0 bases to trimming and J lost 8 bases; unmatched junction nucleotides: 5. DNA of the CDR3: TGTGCCACCAGTGATTTGAGCGGGGGAGGGGATGAGCAGTTCTTC. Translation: CATSDLSGGGDEQFF.

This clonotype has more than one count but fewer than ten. CDR3 amino acids: CASSYGGWELGQPQHF. The CDR3 DNA reads as TGTGCCAGCAGCTACGGGGGCTGGGAGCTGGGGCAGCCCCAGCATTTT. The J gene is TRBJ1-5, the V gene TRBV5-6, with D perhaps matching TRBD1 (6 bases). Per germline, CDR1 SGHDT and CDR2 YYEEEE. The CDR3 is made up of 16 amino acids. The germline V and J ends were trimmed by 3 bases and 7 bases, with 20 bases remaining between them.

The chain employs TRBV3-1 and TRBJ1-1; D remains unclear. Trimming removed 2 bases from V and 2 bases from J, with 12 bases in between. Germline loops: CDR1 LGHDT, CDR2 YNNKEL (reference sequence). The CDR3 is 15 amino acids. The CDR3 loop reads CASSQRRGYNTEAFF. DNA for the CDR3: TGTGCCAGCAGCCAACGACGAGGGTATAACACTGAAGCTTTCTTT.

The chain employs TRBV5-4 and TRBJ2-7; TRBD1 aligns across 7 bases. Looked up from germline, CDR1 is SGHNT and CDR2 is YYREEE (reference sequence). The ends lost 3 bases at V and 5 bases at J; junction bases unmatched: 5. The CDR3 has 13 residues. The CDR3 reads CASSYRGRDEQYF. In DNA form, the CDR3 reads TGTGCCAGCAGCTACAGGGGTCGAGACGAGCAGTACTTC.

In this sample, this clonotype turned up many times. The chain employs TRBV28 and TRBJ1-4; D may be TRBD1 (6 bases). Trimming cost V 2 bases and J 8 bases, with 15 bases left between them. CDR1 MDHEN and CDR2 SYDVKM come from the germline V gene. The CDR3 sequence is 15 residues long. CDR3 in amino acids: CASSLRWTVAEKLFF. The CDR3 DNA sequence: TGTGCCAGCAGTTTAAGATGGACAGTTGCGGAAAAACTGTTTTTT.

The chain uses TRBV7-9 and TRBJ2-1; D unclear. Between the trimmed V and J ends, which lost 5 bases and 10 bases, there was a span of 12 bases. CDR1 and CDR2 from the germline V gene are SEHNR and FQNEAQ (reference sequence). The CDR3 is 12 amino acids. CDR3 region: CASSVSVGEQFF. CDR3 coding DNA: TGTGCCAGCAGCGTCAGCGTGGGGGAGCAGTTCTTC.

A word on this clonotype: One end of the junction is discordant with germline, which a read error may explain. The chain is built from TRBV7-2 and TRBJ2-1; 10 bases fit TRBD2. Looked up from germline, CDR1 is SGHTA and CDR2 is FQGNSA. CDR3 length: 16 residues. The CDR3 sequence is CARSLAISGGANEQFF. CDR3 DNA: TGTGCCAGGAGCTTAGCAATCAGCGGGGGGGCGAATGAGCAGTTCTTC.

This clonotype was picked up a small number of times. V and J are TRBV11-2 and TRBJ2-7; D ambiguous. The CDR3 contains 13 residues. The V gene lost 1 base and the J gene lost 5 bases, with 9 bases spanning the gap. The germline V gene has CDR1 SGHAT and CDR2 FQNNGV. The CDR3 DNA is TGTGCCAGCAGCTTAGTGATCCGGGACGAGCAGTACTTC. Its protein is CASSLVIRDEQYF.